These 16 T cell receptor beta chains were all obtained from the same sample, sequenced in a study of cytomegalovirus exposure and HLA in healthy donors. The primer mix had 60 Vbeta and 13 Jbeta primers. Libraries were prepared by immunoSEQ multiplex PCR; TCRdb keeps only in-frame clonotypes and omits some of them. This sample has over 110,000 clones, with more than 60% found just once. Sequencing was done on a sample of PBMCs. All receptors come from a woman aged 45-59 years in good health and CMV-seropositive.

The V call is TRBV28, the J call TRBJ2-3; TRBD1 aligns across 7 bases. V lost 5 bases, J lost 3 bases, and 5 bases stayed unmatched. From germline, CDR1 is MDHEN and CDR2 SYDVKM. This CDR3 has 14 residues. CDR3 in amino acids: CASSALQGTDTQYF. The DNA of the CDR3 is TGTGCCAGCAGTGCTTTACAGGGGACAGATACGCAGTATTTT.

The chain uses TRBV5-1 and TRBJ1-1, with 7 bases aligning to TRBD1. Per the germline V gene, CDR1 is SGHRS and CDR2 is YFSETQ. This CDR3 is built from 16 residues. The junction had 5 bases not matched to a gene; V was cut back by 0 bases and J by 0 bases. The CDR3 nucleotides are TGCGCCAGCAGCTTGGTTCAGGGGGGCATGAACACTGAAGCTTTCTTT. Protein product: CASSLVQGGMNTEAFF.

This chain links TRBV6-4 with TRBJ1-6; D is undetermined. CDR3 length: 13 residues. V lost 6 bases to trimming and J lost 8 bases, with 11 bases between them. The V gene's germline CDR1 is MRHNA and CDR2 SNTAGT. As DNA, the CDR3 is TGTGCCAGCAGCCGGGTATTGGATTCACCCCTCCACTTT. Its translation is CASSRVLDSPLHF.

The DNA for the CDR3 is TGTGCCAGCAGCTTCCTCGGGGGACGTTACGAGCAGTACTTC. As protein: CASSFLGGRYEQYF. The V and J genes are TRBV7-8 and TRBJ2-7; D possibly corresponds to TRBD2 (6 bases). V lost 3 bases and J lost 4, with 13 bases in between. Per germline, CDR1 SGHVS and CDR2 FQNEAQ. The CDR3 has 14 residues.

This clone has more than one count but fewer than ten. The junction shows a germline mismatch at one end, possibly a read error. The V gene is TRBV6-6, the J gene TRBJ1-2, with a tentative D call TRBD1 (5 bases). Germline loops: CDR1 MNHNY, CDR2 SVGAGI (reference sequence). The CDR3 loop spans 12 amino acids. DNA of the CDR3: TGTGCCAGCAGTCGCCTCATGGGACTCGCAGACTTC. It yields the protein CASSRLMGLADF.

The V call is TRBV6-4, the J call TRBJ1-5; 9 positions match TRBD1. CDR1 is MRHNA and CDR2 is SNTAGT in the germline V gene. The junction had 1 base not matched to a gene; V was cut back by 5 bases and J by 5 bases. The CDR3 covers 13 residues. DNA of the CDR3: TGTGCCAGCAGTCGGGACAGGGATCAGCCCCAGCATTTT. Amino acid sequence: CASSRDRDQPQHF.

This clone was counted between two and nine times. This chain links TRBV7-8 with TRBJ2-1, with 10 bases matching TRBD2. Germline V CDR1 and CDR2: SGHVS, FQNEAQ. V trimming: 3 bases; J trimming: 9 bases; junction bases outside the gene matches: 8. CDR3 length: 15 residues. The DNA for the CDR3 is TGTGCCAGCAGCTTCTCAAGCGGGGGGGAGGGTGAGCAGTTCTTC. This codes for CASSFSSGGEGEQFF.

This clone was counted once. The chain couples TRBV6-5 to TRBJ2-1; maybe TRBD2 (7 bases). Trimming pared 6 bases from V and 2 bases from J, leaving 14 bases between. The CDR3 has 15 residues. The germline V gene encodes CDR1 MNHEY and CDR2 SVGAGI. The CDR3 nucleotides are TGTGCCAGCAGCCAGGGGAGCGGGGCCTACAATGAGCAGTTCTTC. Amino acids: CASSQGSGAYNEQFF.

The chain couples TRBV5-4 to TRBJ1-1; TRBD1 matches at 8 bases. V shed 2 bases and J 0 bases; nucleotides not matched to a gene: 3. The germline gives CDR1 SGHNT, CDR2 YYREEE (reference sequence). The CDR3 is 15 residues long. The CDR3 bases are TGTGCCAGCAGCTTACAGGGGGGGGTGAACACTGAAGCTTTCTTT. As protein: CASSLQGGVNTEAFF.

The CDR3 protein is CASSPRTGASYEQYF. The CDR3 nucleotides are TGCGCCAGCAGCCCCCGGACAGGGGCTTCCTACGAGCAGTACTTC. V usage is TRBV5-1 and J usage is TRBJ2-7; 9 bases align to TRBD1. Trimming cost V 4 bases and J 1 base; bases outside gene matches: 6. Per the germline V gene, CDR1 is SGHRS and CDR2 is YFSETQ. The length of the CDR3 is 15 residues.

This clone was counted a single time. The V gene is TRBV2, the J gene TRBJ1-2; 9 bases are shared with TRBD1. V shed 6 bases and J 7 bases; nucleotides not matched to a gene: 9. Germline V gene sequence: CDR1 SNHLY, CDR2 FYNNEI. This CDR3 comprises 14 residues. CDR3 protein: CASSLTGGAGGYTF. As DNA, the CDR3 is TGTGCCAGCAGCCTTACAGGGGGCGCCGGTGGCTACACCTTC.

A note on this clone: A read error may account for a junction end that differs from germline. This rearrangement joins TRBV7-8 to TRBJ1-5; 8 bases align to TRBD1. Germline lookup yields CDR1 SGHVS and CDR2 FQNEAQ. The CDR3 extends over 14 amino acids. CDR3 loop: CASSPGGSNRPQHF. The CDR3 bases are TGTGCCAGCAGCCCAGGGGGCAGCAATCGGCCCCAGCATTTT.

This clone has only a few counts. This rearrangement joins TRBV6-5 to TRBJ2-1, with 7 nucleotides matching TRBD1. Germline values: CDR1 MNHEY, CDR2 SVGAGI. V lost 6 bases to trimming and J lost 2 bases; unmatched junction nucleotides: 4. The CDR3 runs 14 residues. The CDR3 sequence: CASSKGQAYNEQFF. The CDR3 DNA is TGTGCCAGCAGCAAAGGACAGGCCTACAATGAGCAGTTCTTC.

This clone has a single count. The genes are TRBV7-9 and TRBJ2-2; the match to TRBD1 covers 9 bases. The germline gives CDR1 SEHNR, CDR2 FQNEAQ (reference sequence). The V segment lost 1 base and the J segment 4 bases; nucleotides outside the gene matches: 1. This CDR3 region has 15 residues. Written as DNA, the CDR3 is TGTGCCAGCAGCTTAGGGACAGGGGTCACCGGGGAGCTGTTTTTT. Translating gives CASSLGTGVTGELFF.

The V call is TRBV5-4, the J call TRBJ2-6; 7 bases are shared with TRBD1. The CDR3 extends over 15 amino acids. CDR1 SGHNT and CDR2 YYREEE come from the germline V gene (reference sequence). V trimming: 4 bases; J trimming: 6 bases; junction bases outside the gene matches: 7. DNA of the CDR3: TGTGCCAGCAGCCCGGACAGGAGTCTGGCCAACGTCCTGACTTTC. This encodes CASSPDRSLANVLTF.

This clone was seen a few times. The chain is built from TRBV13 and TRBJ1-1; 8 nucleotides align to TRBD1. Germline CDR1 PRHDT, CDR2 FYEKMQ (reference sequence). This CDR3 contains 17 residues. V dropped 4 bases and J dropped 0; count of bases not matched to a gene: 10. In DNA, the CDR3 is TGTGCCAGCAGCTCCGGCGCCTCGGGACAGGTGAACACTGAAGCTTTCTTT. Protein product: CASSSGASGQVNTEAFF.